This T cell receptor beta chain was observed in a study of cytomegalovirus exposure and HLA in healthy donors. Turning to the study itself: A prior study identified 117 million unique TCR beta sequences from roughly 170 million T cells.

The CDR3 is 16 amino acids. Trimming removed 2 bases from V and 5 bases from J, with 19 bases in between. CDR1 is MNHEY and CDR2 is SVGAGI in the germline V gene. PCR used 60 Vbeta primers and 13 Jbeta primers. The method was immunoSEQ multiplex PCR; TCRdb's version includes in-frame clones alone and lacks a portion of them. The data contain 160,000 or so clones, about four fifths of them seen just once; the ten biggest clones take up 4% to 5%. The chain employs TRBV6-5 and TRBJ2-7, with D possibly matching TRBD1 (6 bases). Sequenced sample: PBMCs. The clonotype comes from a young man in good health and CMV-seronegative. As DNA, the CDR3 is TGTGCCAGCAGTTACGCCTTTCTAACAGGGACCGACGAGCAGTACTTC. It encodes CASSYAFLTGTDEQYF.